The entry below gives a single TCR beta chain sequence along with its context. Its antigen is not known. Primers for the PCR totalled 60 Vbeta and 13 Jbeta. Original processing methods: In a later analysis, the count reached about 75 million unique TCR beta chains, with 10 million to 11 million shared. Sequenced by immunoSEQ multiplex PCR; TCRdb stores in-frame clones only, minus some. The V and J calls and the clone size are those of that table, but D and trimming were determined from the DNA. This table has over 50,000 clones, 75% to 85% appearing once. These data come from a study of cytomegalovirus exposure and HLA in healthy donors. Donors showed nominal health when sampled, although they likely had unrecorded immune exposures. Overall study findings and caveats: Further analysis, carried out later, found HLA-associated TCR beta chains more clonally expanded than equally common other chains. A few chains linked to CMV were shown in vitro to be specific for CMV antigens.

Deletions cut 5 bases from V and 1 base from J, with 9 bases between. The CDR3 spans 13 residues. Germline CDR1 is SGHNT and CDR2 is YENEEA. This chain uses TRBV11-3 with TRBJ2-7; TRBD2 is a possible D gene (6 bases). This sequence originates from a middle-aged man in good health and CMV-seropositive. Material for sequencing was PBMCs. The CDR3: CASSHRGSYEQYF. The DNA for the CDR3 is TGTGCCAGCAGCCATCGGGGGTCCTACGAGCAGTACTTC. Using reference TRBV11-3 and TRBJ2-7 for the parts outside the CDR3, the full variable domain is EAGVVQSPRYKIIEKKQPVAFWCNPISGHNTLYWYLQNLGQGPELLIRYENEEAVDDSQLPKDRFSAERLKGVDSTLKIQPAELGDSAVYLCASSHRGSYEQYFGPGTRLTVT.